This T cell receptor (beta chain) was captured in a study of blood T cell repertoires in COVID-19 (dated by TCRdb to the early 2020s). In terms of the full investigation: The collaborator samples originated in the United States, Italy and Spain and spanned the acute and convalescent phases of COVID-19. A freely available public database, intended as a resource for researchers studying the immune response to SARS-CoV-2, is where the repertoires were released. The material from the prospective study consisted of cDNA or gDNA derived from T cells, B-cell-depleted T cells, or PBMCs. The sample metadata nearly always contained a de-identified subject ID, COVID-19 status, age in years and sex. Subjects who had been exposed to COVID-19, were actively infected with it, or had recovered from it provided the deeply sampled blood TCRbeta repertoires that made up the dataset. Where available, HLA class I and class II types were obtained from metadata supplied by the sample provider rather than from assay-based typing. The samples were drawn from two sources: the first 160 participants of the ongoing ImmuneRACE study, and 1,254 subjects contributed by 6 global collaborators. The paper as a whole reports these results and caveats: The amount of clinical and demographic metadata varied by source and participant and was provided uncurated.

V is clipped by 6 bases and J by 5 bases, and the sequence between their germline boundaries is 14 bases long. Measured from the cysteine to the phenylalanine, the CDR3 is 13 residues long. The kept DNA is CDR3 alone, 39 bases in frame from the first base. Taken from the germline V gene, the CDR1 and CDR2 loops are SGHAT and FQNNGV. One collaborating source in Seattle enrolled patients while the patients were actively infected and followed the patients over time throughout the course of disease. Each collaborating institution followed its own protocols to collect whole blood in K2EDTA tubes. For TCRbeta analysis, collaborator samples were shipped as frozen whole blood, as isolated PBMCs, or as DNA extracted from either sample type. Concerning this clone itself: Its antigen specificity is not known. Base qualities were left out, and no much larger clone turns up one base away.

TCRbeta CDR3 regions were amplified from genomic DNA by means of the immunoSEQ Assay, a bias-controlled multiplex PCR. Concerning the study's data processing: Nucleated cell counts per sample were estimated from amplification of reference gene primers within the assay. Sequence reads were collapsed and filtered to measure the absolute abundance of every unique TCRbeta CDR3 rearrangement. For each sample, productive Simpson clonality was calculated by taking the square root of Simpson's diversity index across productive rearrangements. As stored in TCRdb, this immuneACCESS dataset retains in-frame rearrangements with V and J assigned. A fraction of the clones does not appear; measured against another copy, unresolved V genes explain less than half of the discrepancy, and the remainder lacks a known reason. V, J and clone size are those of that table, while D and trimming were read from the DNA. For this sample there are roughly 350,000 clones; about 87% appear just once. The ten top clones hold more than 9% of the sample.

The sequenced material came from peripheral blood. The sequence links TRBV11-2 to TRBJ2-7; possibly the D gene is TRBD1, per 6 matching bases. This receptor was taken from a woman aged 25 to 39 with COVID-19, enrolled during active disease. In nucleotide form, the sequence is TGTGCCAGCAGACCCCACAACAGGGACGAGCAGTACTTC. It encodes CASRPHNRDEQYF.